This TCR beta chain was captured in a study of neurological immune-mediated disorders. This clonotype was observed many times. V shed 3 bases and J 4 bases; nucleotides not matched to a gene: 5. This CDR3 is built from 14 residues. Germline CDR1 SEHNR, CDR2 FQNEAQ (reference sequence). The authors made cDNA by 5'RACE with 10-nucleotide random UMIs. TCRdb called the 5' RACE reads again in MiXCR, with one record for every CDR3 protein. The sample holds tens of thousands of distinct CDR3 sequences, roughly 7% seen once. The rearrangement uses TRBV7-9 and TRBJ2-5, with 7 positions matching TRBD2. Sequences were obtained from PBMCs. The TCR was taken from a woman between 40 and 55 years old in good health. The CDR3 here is CASSLGRGGETQYF. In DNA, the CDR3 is TGTGCCAGCAGCTTGGGGAGGGGCGGAGAGACCCAGTACTTC.